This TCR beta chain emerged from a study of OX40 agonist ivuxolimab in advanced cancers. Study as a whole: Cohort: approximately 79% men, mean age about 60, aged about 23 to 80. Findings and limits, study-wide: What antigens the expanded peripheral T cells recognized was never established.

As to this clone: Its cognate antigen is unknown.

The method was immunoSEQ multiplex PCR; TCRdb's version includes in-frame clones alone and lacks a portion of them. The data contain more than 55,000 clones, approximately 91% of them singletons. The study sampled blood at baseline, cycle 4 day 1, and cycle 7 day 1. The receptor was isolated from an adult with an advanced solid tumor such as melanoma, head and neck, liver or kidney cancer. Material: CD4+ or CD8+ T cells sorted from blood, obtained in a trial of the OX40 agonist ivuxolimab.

CDR3 DNA: TGTGCCAGCAGTAAGGAGGGAACAAACTATGGCTACACCTTC. Translated, it gives CASSKEGTNYGYTF. The chain employs TRBV2 and TRBJ1-2, with no clear D. Trimming removed 5 bases at V and 2 bases at J, with 12 bases between. CDR1 SNHLY and CDR2 FYNNEI come from the germline V gene. The CDR3 covers 14 residues.